Below are 27 T cell receptor beta chains sequenced from a single sample in a study of T-cell memory formation after mild COVID-19 (dated by TCRdb to about 2021). Receptors were amplified or captured by 5' RACE. The reads were generated on an Illumina NovaSeq 6000. TCRdb reprocessing: public reads trimmed at Q25 with fastp, clones called with MiXCR, in-frame beta chains kept. Entries that share a CDR3 protein sequence are merged under the most common genes and DNA. The sample table lists 200,000 to 300,000 distinct CDR3 sequences, just over 15% of them with a count of one. More than 2% of the sample is taken by the ten largest. The sequencing sample was made of PBMCs or a T cell subset sorted from them (not recorded which). These receptors were obtained from an adult woman who had mild COVID-19 (a few samples of this study predate the infection). The sample titles of this study are shuffled in the database, so cell type and time point are left out; the donor was told from shared clones.

This clonotype was observed at least ten times. V usage is TRBV18 and J usage is TRBJ2-1; possibly TRBD1 or TRBD2 for D (5 bases each). There are 15 residues in the CDR3. Trimming removed 3 bases at V and 4 bases at J, with 13 bases between. Germline CDR1 reads KGHSH; CDR2 reads LQKENI. CDR3 protein: CASSPGRRQYNEQFF. Here the CDR3 DNA reads TGTGCCAGCTCACCGGGACGTAGACAATACAATGAGCAGTTCTTC. The complete variable domain, with remaining parts taken from reference TRBV18 and TRBJ2-1, reads NAGVMQNPRHLVRRRGQEARLRCSPMKGHSHVYWYRQLPEEGLKFMVYLQKENIIDESGMPKERFSAEFPKEGPSILRIQQVVRGDSAAYFCASSPGRRQYNEQFFGPGTRLTVL.

The J gene is TRBJ1-6, the V gene TRBV14, with D unresolved. V lost 1 base and J lost 10, with 14 bases in between. In germline, CDR1 is SGHDN, CDR2 FVKESK. CDR3 length: 15 residues. This CDR3 reads CASSQAPGQHSPLHF. The DNA of the CDR3 is TGTGCCAGCAGCCAAGCCCCGGGTCAGCACTCACCCCTCCACTTT.

The chain employs TRBV20-1 and TRBJ1-5, with D possibly TRBD1 on 6 matching bases. Germline V gene sequence: CDR1 DFQATT, CDR2 SNEGSKA (reference sequence). The V end lost 2 bases, the J end lost 1 base, and 12 bases lay between the germline ends. The CDR3 length is 15 residues. The DNA for the CDR3 is TGCAGTGCTAGACCGACAGGAACGAGCAATCAGCCCCAGCATTTT. It encodes CSARPTGTSNQPQHF.

The chain employs TRBV12-3 or TRBV12-4 and TRBJ1-2; possibly TRBD1 for D (5 bases). This CDR3 is built from 12 residues. The germline V and J ends were trimmed by 6 bases and 12 bases, with 17 bases remaining between them. The CDR3 DNA is TGTGCCAGCAGCCGTTCGAGGGGCTTTGACACCTTC. Protein: CASSRSRGFDTF.

This clonotype was counted many times. This chain uses TRBV24-1 with TRBJ2-1; 8 bases map to TRBD2. CDR3 size: 15 residues. Trimming at V came to 3 bases and at J to 6 bases, leaving 6 bases not matched to a gene. The V gene's germline CDR1 is KGHDR and CDR2 SFDVKD. CDR3 nucleotide sequence: TGTGCCACCAGTGATCGGACTAGCAAAATCAATGAGCAGTTCTTC. Translating it yields CATSDRTSKINEQFF.

The table lists this clonotype with a few counts. The rearrangement links TRBV24-1 to TRBJ2-7; no definite D call. Germline loops: CDR1 KGHDR, CDR2 SFDVKD. The CDR3 spans 15 residues. V was pared by 2 bases and J by 7 bases, with 17 bases between. This chain's CDR3 is CATSDSSTGSREQYF. Written as DNA, the CDR3 is TGTGCCACCAGTGATTCGTCGACCGGTTCGAGGGAGCAGTACTTC.

The gene calls are TRBV2 and TRBJ2-3; 8 nucleotides agree with TRBD1. This CDR3 comprises 17 residues. Germline values: CDR1 SNHLY, CDR2 FYNNEI. V lost 6 bases to trimming and J lost 6 bases; unmatched junction nucleotides: 17. The CDR3 spells CASRDRDRLIVQDTQYF. In DNA, the CDR3 is TGTGCCAGCAGGGACAGGGATCGGTTGATAGTTCAGGATACGCAGTATTTT.

The chain employs TRBV9 and TRBJ2-3; either TRBD1 or TRBD2 may supply D (5 bases each). Trimming shortened V by 2 bases and J by 0 bases, and 16 bases separated the two germline ends. CDR1 is SGDLS and CDR2 is YYNGEE in the germline V gene. The CDR3 runs to 17 residues. The CDR3 region has the DNA TGTGCCAGCAGCGTGGGACGGAGGAGCCGTAGCACAGATACGCAGTATTTT. Translation gives CASSVGRRSRSTDTQYF. Complete variable domain (other parts from reference TRBV9 and TRBJ2-3): DSGVTQTPKHLITATGQRVTLRCSPRSGDLSVYWYQQSLDQGLQFLIQYYNGEERAKGNILERFSAQQFPDLHSELNLSSLELGDSALYFCASSVGRRSRSTDTQYFGPGTRLTVL.

This clonotype was seen only a few times. This chain uses TRBV4-1 with TRBJ2-1, with D unresolved. The CDR3 covers 18 residues. Trimming stripped 4 bases from V and 0 bases from J, with 19 bases between. CDR1 is MGHRA and CDR2 is YSYEKL in the germline V gene. The CDR3 region is CASSPLPDPRSSYNEQFF. The CDR3 nucleotides are TGCGCCAGCAGCCCCCTCCCCGACCCCCGCAGCTCCTACAATGAGCAGTTCTTC.

This clonotype was seen more than once but under ten times. The chain employs TRBV30 and TRBJ2-4, with D uncertain. The CDR3 is 12 amino acids. The germline V gene encodes CDR1 GTSNPN and CDR2 SVGIG (reference sequence). Trimming shortened V by 0 bases and J by 4 bases, and 4 bases separated the two germline ends. The CDR3 region has the DNA TGTGCCTGGAGTGTACAGAAAAACATTCAGTACTTC. Its translation: CAWSVQKNIQYF.

The J gene is TRBJ1-5, the V gene TRBV10-3; D possibly corresponds to TRBD1 (5 bases). This CDR3 region has 14 residues. V was trimmed by 2 bases and J by 4 bases, leaving 9 bases between them. The germline V gene has CDR1 ENHRY and CDR2 SYGVKD. The CDR3 sequence: CAISEMGGNQPQHF. Here the CDR3 DNA reads TGTGCCATCAGTGAGATGGGGGGTAATCAGCCCCAGCATTTT.

There are a few counts of this clonotype. The chain couples TRBV15 to TRBJ2-1; D possibly uses TRBD1 or TRBD2 (5 bases each). CDR1 and CDR2 (germline): LNHNV, YYDKDF (reference sequence). CDR3 size: 14 residues. V lost 0 bases to trimming and J lost 9 bases, with 12 bases between them. CDR3 DNA sequence: TGTGCCACCAGCAGAGATCGAGGTGGGGGTGAGCAGTTCTTC. It specifies CATSRDRGGGEQFF.

This clonotype has only one observation. V and J are TRBV3-1 and TRBJ2-1, with D possibly TRBD2 on 7 matching bases. Trimming removed 2 bases at V and 4 bases at J, with 18 bases between. The germline CDR1 and CDR2 sequences are LGHDT and YNNKEL (reference sequence). The CDR3 length is 17 residues. The CDR3 DNA sequence: TGTGCCAGCAGCCAATGGGGGGGCCGTCGAGAGTACAATGAGCAGTTCTTC. This sequence encodes CASSQWGGRREYNEQFF.

The gene calls are TRBV29-1 and TRBJ1-5, with D perhaps TRBD1 (5 bases). The V end was cut by 4 bases, the J end by 0 bases, with 7 bases between. The CDR3 runs 13 residues. Germline CDR1 reads SQVTM; CDR2 reads ANQGSEA. The CDR3 sequence: CSVADSSNQPQHF. The CDR3 nucleotides are TGCAGCGTTGCCGACAGTAGCAATCAGCCCCAGCATTTT. Complete variable domain (other parts from reference TRBV29-1 and TRBJ1-5): SAVISQKPSRDICQRGTSLTIQCQVDSQVTMMFWYRQQPGQSLTLIATANQGSEATYESGFVIDKFPISRPNLTFSTLTVSNMSPEDSSIYLCSVADSSNQPQHFGDGTRLSIL.

The chain's CDR3 is CASSQPGGGKGYNEQFF. CDR3 sequence (DNA): TGTGCCAGCAGTCAACCGGGTGGGGGAAAGGGATACAATGAGCAGTTCTTC. The chain joins TRBV7-6 to TRBJ2-1; D possibly uses TRBD1 or TRBD2 (5 bases each). Trimming stripped 6 bases from V and 4 bases from J, with 22 bases between. This CDR3 has 17 residues. Germline lookup yields CDR1 SGHVS and CDR2 FNYEAQ.

In this sample, this clonotype turned up many times. This chain joins TRBV10-3 and TRBJ2-7, with 11 nucleotides matching TRBD2. The germline CDR1 and CDR2 sequences are ENHRY and SYGVKD. The V gene end was trimmed by 10 bases and the J gene end by 5 bases; junction bases not matched to a gene: 10. The CDR3 spans 14 residues. The CDR3 sequence is CATTSGIEANEQYF. In DNA, the CDR3 is TGTGCCACGACTAGCGGGATCGAGGCCAACGAGCAGTACTTC.

This clonotype was seen a handful of times. This chain connects TRBV30 to TRBJ1-2; a weak D match, TRBD1 (6 bases). The ends were cut back, 3 bases at V and 6 bases at J, with 14 bases in the middle. CDR3 length: 13 residues. The V gene's germline CDR1 is GTSNPN and CDR2 SVGIG (reference sequence). The CDR3 loop reads CAWRTGPFDGYTF. The CDR3 coding sequence is TGTGCCTGGAGAACAGGGCCCTTCGATGGCTACACCTTC.

This clonotype was detected a few times. This chain uses TRBV27 with TRBJ2-1; 7 positions agree with TRBD2. This CDR3 is 15 amino acids long. CDR1 is MNHEY, CDR2 SMNVEV, per germline (reference sequence). Trimming at V came to 0 bases and at J to 6 bases, leaving 5 bases not matched to a gene. CDR3 DNA sequence: TGTGCCAGCAGTTTATCGTTGGGACTATCCAATGAGCAGTTCTTC. Protein product: CASSLSLGLSNEQFF.

The V and J genes are TRBV11-3 and TRBJ2-7; 9 positions agree with TRBD1. The CDR3 totals 15 residues. Germline V CDR1 and CDR2: SGHNT, YENEEA. With V trimmed by 5 bases and J by 5 bases, 10 bases remained unmatched. CDR3: CASSLRTGAGHEQYF. DNA of the CDR3: TGTGCCAGCAGCCTGCGGACAGGGGCCGGACACGAGCAGTACTTC.

This clonotype was found a few times. The J gene is TRBJ2-2, the V gene TRBV5-1; D gene unclear. V lost 5 bases and J 0 bases, leaving 8 bases between the germline ends. Germline V gives CDR1 SGHRS, CDR2 YFSETQ. The CDR3 sequence is 14 residues long. The CDR3 spells CASSLRANTGELFF. The CDR3 DNA is TGCGCCAGCAGTTTGAGAGCGAACACCGGGGAGCTGTTTTTT.

This clonotype has only a few counts. The chain combines TRBV6-2 or TRBV6-3 with TRBJ2-2; D gene ambiguous. Between the trimmed V and J ends, which lost 5 bases and 8 bases, there was a span of 12 bases. Germline V CDR1 and CDR2: MNHEY, SVGEGT. This CDR3 is built from 13 residues. The CDR3 sequence: CASSPQKLGELFF. The DNA for the CDR3 is TGTGCCAGCAGTCCTCAGAAGTTGGGGGAGCTGTTTTTT.

The table lists this clonotype with a few counts. The CDR3 here is CASSRRRASGREEQYF. The CDR3 region has the DNA TGTGCCAGCAGCCGCCGGCGGGCTAGCGGGAGGGAAGAGCAGTACTTC. The chain links TRBV7-9 to TRBJ2-7; 12 nucleotides align to TRBD2. From germline, CDR1 is SEHNR and CDR2 FQNEAQ (reference sequence). After removal of 5 bases from V and 7 bases from J, the junction contained 12 bases not matched to a gene. The CDR3 totals 16 residues.

This clonotype was seen a handful of times. The chain joins TRBV7-2 to TRBJ2-1; 10 bases fit TRBD2. V gave up 4 bases and J gave up 7 bases; unmatched junction bases: 7. The germline gives CDR1 SGHTA, CDR2 FQGNSA. This CDR3 is 15 amino acids long. The CDR3 nucleotides read TGTGCCAGCAGCTCTCCGGGACTAGCGAGGAATGAGCAGTTCTTC. Translated: CASSSPGLARNEQFF.

This clonotype was seen ten or more times. The V call is TRBV5-1, the J call TRBJ2-7, with 8 bases identical to TRBD1. The CDR3 runs 15 residues. Germline V gives CDR1 SGHRS, CDR2 YFSETQ. The V gene end was trimmed by 4 bases and the J gene end by 2 bases; junction bases not matched to a gene: 8. CDR3 bases: TGCGCCAGCAGCCTCGGGACAGGATCCACCTACGAGCAGTACTTC. Residues: CASSLGTGSTYEQYF. The full variable domain, completed using reference TRBV5-1 and TRBJ2-7, is KAGVTQTPRYLIKTRGQQVTLSCSPISGHRSVSWYQQTPGQGLQFLFEYFSETQRNKGNFPGRFSGRQFSNSRSEMNVSTLELGDSALYLCASSLGTGSTYEQYFGPGTRLTVT.

The chain combines TRBV10-3 with TRBJ2-3, with 9 positions matching TRBD1. Germline trimming cut 6 bases from V and 3 bases from J; bases unmatched to any gene: 4. The length of the CDR3 is 14 residues. Germline-derived CDR1 and CDR2 are ENHRY and SYGVKD. The CDR3 nucleotides read TGTGCCATCAGACCCGGGACAGGGACAGATACGCAGTATTTT. Translating it yields CAIRPGTGTDTQYF.

The chain carries TRBV11-2 and TRBJ2-4; D gene unclear. Per germline, CDR1 SGHAT and CDR2 FQNNGV. Trimming stripped 5 bases from V and 3 bases from J, with 11 bases between. The CDR3 sequence is 14 residues long. The CDR3 here is CASSSQVYKNIQYF. DNA of the CDR3: TGTGCCAGCAGCAGCCAGGTTTACAAAAACATTCAGTACTTC.

This clonotype was counted ten times or more. This chain links TRBV20-1 with TRBJ2-2; 7 bases are shared with TRBD2. The germline V gene encodes CDR1 DFQATT and CDR2 SNEGSKA (reference sequence). V lost 6 bases to trimming and J lost 0 bases; unmatched junction nucleotides: 4. The CDR3 consists of 14 residues. Here the CDR3 reads CSAVAGANTGELFF. The DNA of the CDR3 is TGCAGTGCAGTAGCGGGCGCGAACACCGGGGAGCTGTTTTTT.